These T cell receptor beta chains were read from a single sample in a study of blood T cells in healthy people across ages. In TCRdb, the 5' RACE reads were re-called with MiXCR into one record per CDR3 protein. The data show around 1.5 million distinct CDR3 sequences, roughly 60% seen once. Sequenced sample: blood. These receptors were collected from a man aged 18 to 29 in good health. The CDR3 runs from the conserved cysteine through the conserved F or W. A D gene is named only where the DNA matches it firmly. Where a row states a size, it is once, few, many or the class of an expanded clone; other rows omit it.

TRBV6-5,TRBJ2-5,.,TRBD2,CASSYGLADQETQYF,TGTGCCAGCAGTTACGGTCTAGCGGACCAAGAGACCCAGTACTTC
TRBV15,TRBJ1-1,.,.,CATSSEPVIGNTEAFF,TGTGCCACCAGCAGTGAACCCGTAATTGGGAACACTGAAGCTTTCTTT
TRBV20-1,TRBJ2-5,.,.,CSASEWVSETQYF,TGCAGTGCTAGCGAATGGGTTAGTGAGACCCAGTACTTC
TRBV18,TRBJ1-3,.,.,CASSPTVSSGNTIYF,TGTGCCAGCTCACCCACAGTCAGCTCTGGAAACACCATATATTTT
TRBV6-5,TRBJ1-2,.,.,CASSYTQQANYGHTF,TGTGCCAGCAGTTACACTCAACAGGCTAACTATGGCCACACCTTC
TRBV6-1,TRBJ1-2,.,.,CASDFGGSQVYGYTF,TGTGCCAGCGACTTCGGGGGGTCGCAGGTTTATGGCTACACCTTC
TRBV20-1,TRBJ2-7,.,TRBD1,CSARDPASGTGFSYEQYF,TGCAGTGCTAGAGATCCGGCCTCCGGGACAGGGTTCTCCTACGAGCAGTACTTC
TRBV27,TRBJ2-7,few,TRBD2,CASSALLAGPHHSYEQYF,TGTGCCAGCAGTGCCCTACTAGCGGGCCCGCACCACTCCTACGAGCAGTACTTC
TRBV2,TRBJ2-5,few,.,CASSDGPQETQYF,TGTGCCAGCAGTGACGGCCCCCAAGAGACCCAGTACTTC
TRBV20-1,TRBJ2-7,.,TRBD2,CSAASAIIGGTNSYEQYF,TGCAGTGCCGCCTCCGCTATCATTGGCGGGACTAACTCCTACGAGCAGTACTTC
TRBV11-2,TRBJ2-7,.,.,CASSSIVSFGEQYF,TGTGCCAGCAGCTCTATCGTCAGCTTCGGCGAGCAGTACTTC
TRBV3-1,TRBJ2-3,once,TRBD2,CASSWRESRTDTQYF,TGTGCCAGCAGTTGGCGGGAGAGCCGCACAGATACGCAGTATTTT
TRBV6-2/TRBV6-3,TRBJ2-3,.,TRBD2,CASFPGLARPDTQYF,TGTGCCAGCTTTCCGGGACTAGCTCGTCCAGATACGCAGTATTTT
TRBV6-1,TRBJ2-5,few,.,CASSGRGLYF,TGTGCCAGCAGTGGGAGGGGACTGTACTTC
TRBV30,TRBJ2-3,.,TRBD2,CAWRGMGQRESKSPGLPTDTQYF,TGTGCCTGGAGGGGAATGGGTCAACGAGAATCAAAATCGCCGGGACTACCCACAGATACGCAGTATTTT
TRBV4-1,TRBJ1-2,.,.,CASVPGPGTPSGYGYTF,TGCGCCAGCGTACCTGGACCCGGTACCCCATCGGGCTATGGCTACACCTTC
TRBV9,TRBJ1-2,.,.,CASSRTSHDYGYTF,TGTGCCAGCAGCCGGACGTCCCATGACTATGGCTACACCTTC
TRBV29-1,TRBJ1-2,.,.,CSASGLLSPNYGYTF,TGCAGCGCCTCGGGACTCCTATCCCCTAACTATGGCTACACCTTC
TRBV3-1,TRBJ2-1,once,TRBD2,CASSQEWGTRVLHEQFF,TGTGCCAGCAGCCAAGAATGGGGGACTAGAGTTTTGCATGAGCAGTTCTTC
TRBV11-3,TRBJ2-3,.,.,CASSSSVSDTQYF,TGTGCCAGCAGCTCCTCTGTCTCAGATACGCAGTATTTT
TRBV7-9,TRBJ2-1,few,.,CASSSTQGLRRSYNEQFF,TGTGCCAGCAGCTCAACGCAGGGACTTCGGCGCTCCTACAATGAGCAGTTCTTC
TRBV7-9,TRBJ2-1,once,TRBD1,CASSPGTGVGNEQFF,TGTGCCAGCAGCCCCGGGACAGGGGTAGGCAATGAGCAGTTCTTC
TRBV9,TRBJ2-1,few,.,CASSEDGDWGNEQFF,TGTGCCAGCAGCGAAGATGGAGATTGGGGCAATGAGCAGTTCTTC
TRBV12-3/TRBV12-4,TRBJ1-2,.,TRBD1,CASGQGASYGYTF,TGTGCCAGCGGCCAGGGGGCCTCCTATGGCTACACCTTC
TRBV2,TRBJ1-4,.,.,CASSMGRVREKLFF,TGTGCCAGCAGTATGGGCAGGGTACGTGAAAAACTGTTTTTT
TRBV5-1,TRBJ1-5,once,.,CASSSDPGGKQPQHF,TGCGCCAGCAGCTCTGATCCCGGGGGAAAGCAGCCCCAGCATTTT
TRBV4-1,TRBJ2-7,many,.,CASSQGGGSYEQYF,TGTGCCAGCAGCCAAGGAGGGGGCTCCTACGAGCAGTACTTC
TRBV20-1,TRBJ2-3,.,.,CSARGELAGSSQYF,TGCAGTGCTAGGGGGGAGCTTGCTGGGTCCTCGCAGTATTTT
TRBV12-3/TRBV12-4,TRBJ2-7,.,.,CASRSQRGHEQYF,TGTGCCAGCAGGAGCCAAAGGGGCCACGAGCAGTACTTC
TRBV27,TRBJ2-7,once,.,CASSLSTRSSYNEQYF,TGTGCCAGCAGTTTATCCACTAGAAGCTCCTACAATGAGCAGTACTTC
TRBV4-3,TRBJ2-3,.,.,CTSSHDYTASDTQYF,TGCACCAGCAGCCACGATTACACAGCATCAGATACGCAGTATTTT
TRBV4-1,TRBJ2-1,.,.,CASSPMTGSRDEQFF,TGCGCCAGCAGCCCAATGACAGGTTCTAGGGATGAGCAGTTCTTC
TRBV5-1,TRBJ1-1,.,.,CASSLVPASTEAFF,TGCGCCAGCAGCTTGGTACCAGCTTCTACTGAAGCTTTCTTT
TRBV4-1,TRBJ2-1,.,.,CASSQESLEILNEQFF,TGCGCCAGCAGCCAAGAATCACTAGAGATTCTCAATGAGCAGTTCTTC
TRBV2,TRBJ1-2,few,.,CASRPGGKIYGYTF,TGTGCCAGCAGGCCCGGGGGGAAAATCTATGGCTACACCTTC
TRBV7-2,TRBJ2-5,once,TRBD2,CASSPWTSGDTSLETQYF,TGTGCCAGCAGCCCCTGGACTAGCGGGGATACGTCCTTAGAGACCCAGTACTTC
TRBV7-2,TRBJ1-1,.,.,CASSLLLQGTEAFF,TGTGCCAGCAGCTTGCTTCTACAGGGAACCGAAGCTTTCTTT
TRBV4-2,TRBJ1-2,few,.,CASSRETVFYGYTF,TGTGCCAGCAGCCGGGAGACAGTTTTTTATGGCTACACCTTC
TRBV27,TRBJ2-7,.,.,CATRGVTCEQYF,TGTGCCACCCGGGGAGTCACCTGCGAGCAGTACTTC
TRBV15,TRBJ1-2,.,.,CATSRWTAGGYGYTF,TGTGCCACCAGCAGATGGACGGCGGGGGGCTATGGCTACACCTTC
TRBV6-6,TRBJ1-2,.,TRBD1,CASSYQTGQERGYTF,TGTGCCAGCAGTTACCAGACAGGGCAAGAGCGAGGCTACACCTTC
TRBV4-3,TRBJ1-1,.,TRBD1,CASSQDRARTEAFF,TGCGCCAGCAGCCAGGACAGGGCTCGCACTGAAGCTTTCTTT
TRBV10-3,TRBJ2-1,.,TRBD1,CAIRPGQGAADYNEQFF,TGTGCCATCAGACCGGGACAGGGGGCTGCTGACTACAATGAGCAGTTCTTC
TRBV7-9,TRBJ2-5,.,TRBD1,CASSTQGGARVTQYF,TGTGCCAGCAGTACACAGGGGGGTGCGAGAGTGACCCAGTACTTC
TRBV7-2,TRBJ2-4,few,.,CASSLGPALAKNIQYF,TGTGCCAGCAGCTTAGGGCCAGCACTAGCCAAAAACATTCAGTACTTC
TRBV7-9,TRBJ2-3,.,.,CASSFSGDSRDSTTDTQYF,TGTGCCAGCAGCTTCAGCGGTGATTCGCGGGACAGCACCACAGATACGCAGTATTTT
TRBV20-1,TRBJ1-2,.,TRBD1,CSARHQGARGYTF,TGCAGTGCTAGACATCAGGGGGCGAGGGGCTACACCTTC
TRBV30,TRBJ2-7,.,TRBD2,CAWQPEGLAIIEQYF,TGTGCCTGGCAGCCTGAGGGACTAGCTATAATCGAGCAGTACTTC
TRBV7-2,TRBJ2-1,.,.,CASSWAVGDNEQFF,TGTGCCAGCAGTTGGGCCGTCGGGGACAATGAGCAGTTCTTC
TRBV4-1,TRBJ2-7,.,.,CASSPGTLGISYEQYF,TGCGCCAGCAGCCCGGGGACATTGGGAATCTCCTACGAGCAGTACTTC
TRBV3-1,TRBJ1-2,.,TRBD1,CASSQTGREGYTF,TGTGCCAGCAGCCAGACAGGGAGGGAAGGCTACACCTTC
TRBV7-2,TRBJ2-6,few,.,CASREYFAGANVLTF,TGTGCCAGCAGGGAGTACTTCGCCGGGGCCAACGTCCTGACTTTC
TRBV12-3/TRBV12-4,TRBJ2-1,many,TRBD2,CASSLAGGLNEQFF,TGTGCCAGCAGTCTCGCGGGGGGACTGAATGAGCAGTTCTTC
TRBV20-1,TRBJ2-7,few,.,CSARAENYEQYF,TGCAGTGCTAGAGCGGAAAACTACGAGCAGTACTTC
TRBV11-2,TRBJ2-5,.,TRBD1,CASSLRSGGRVAKETQYF,TGTGCCAGCAGCCTCCGATCAGGGGGACGGGTGGCCAAGGAGACCCAGTACTTC